The 9 T cell receptor beta chains below come from one sample, sequenced in a study of identical twins. MiXCR, applied by TCRdb to the 5' RACE reads, yields one record per CDR3 protein. The data show 200,000 to 300,000 distinct CDR3 sequences, with over 9.5% seen just once and approximately 9.1% held by the top ten. Material: memory T cells sorted from blood. These receptor sequences come from a man aged 50 to 60 in good health.

There are many counts of this clonotype. The chain is built from TRBV12-3 or TRBV12-4 and TRBJ1-5; no clear D. Trimming shortened V by 4 bases and J by 6 bases, and 7 bases separated the two germline ends. The length of the CDR3 is 12 residues. CDR3 DNA: TGTGCCAGCAGTTATGTCCCTCAGCCCCAGCATTTT. This sequence encodes CASSYVPQPQHF.

This clonotype has a count of ten or more. The chain carries TRBV28 and TRBJ2-5; no definite D call. V lost 6 bases, J lost 4 bases, and 12 bases lay in between. CDR1 is MDHEN and CDR2 is SYDVKM in the germline V gene. The CDR3 is 13 amino acids. The CDR3 bases are TGTGCCAGCAGGGGGATTTTTGGAGAGACCCAGTACTTC. Translating it yields CASRGIFGETQYF.

At least ten counts were recorded for this clonotype. This chain links TRBV6-1 with TRBJ1-5; 7 nucleotides match TRBD1. The V and J ends lost 6 bases and 7 bases, in that order; junction bases with no gene match: 9. The CDR3 has 14 amino acids. In germline, CDR1 is MNHNS, CDR2 SASEGT. The CDR3 DNA is TGTGCCAGCAGCACCGGGACAGCCGTCCAGCCCCAGCATTTT. Its translation is CASSTGTAVQPQHF.

This chain connects TRBV10-3 to TRBJ1-2, with D unresolved. The germline CDR1 and CDR2 sequences are ENHRY and SYGVKD. Trimming removed 4 bases from V and 7 bases from J, with 10 bases in between. The CDR3 is 12 amino acids. CDR3 nucleotides: TGTGCCATCAGTGCAACCAAGGGTGGCTACACCTTC. This gives the protein CAISATKGGYTF.

The chain links TRBV28 to TRBJ2-4; D is undetermined. Germline V gene lookup returns CDR1 MDHEN and CDR2 SYDVKM. With 1 base removed from V and 0 bases from J, the gap between germline ends came to 10 bases. The CDR3 length is 16 residues. The CDR3 DNA sequence: TGTGCCAGCAGTTTATTGTTAGGCGGAGCCAAAAACATTCAGTACTTC. Residues: CASSLLLGGAKNIQYF.

This clonotype was observed at least ten times. V is TRBV5-1 and J is TRBJ2-3; a possible D gene is TRBD1 (6 bases). This CDR3 is 15 amino acids long. Germline loops: CDR1 SGHRS, CDR2 YFSETQ. Trimming took 4 bases from V and 0 from J, leaving 12 bases between them. For the CDR3, the DNA is TGCGCCAGCAGCCGAGGACAGACTAGCACAGATACGCAGTATTTT. This sequence encodes CASSRGQTSTDTQYF.

Many counts were recorded for this clonotype. The genes are TRBV25-1 and TRBJ1-2; D gene uncertain. This CDR3 region has 14 residues. The V end was cut by 3 bases, the J end by 8 bases, with 16 bases between. The germline V gene encodes CDR1 MGHDK and CDR2 SYGVNS. The CDR3 sequence is CASSDPGRLKGYTF. CDR3 sequence (DNA): TGTGCCAGCAGTGACCCCGGGAGGCTTAAGGGCTACACCTTC.

With regard to this clonotype: With a much larger clone just one base away, this may be a read error. The CDR3 DNA sequence: TGTGCCACCAGTGACCCCGGGATAGGGCCCACCGGGGAGCTGTTTTTT. Its protein product is CATSDPGIGPTGELFF. V gene TRBV24-1 combines with J gene TRBJ2-2; tentatively, D is TRBD2 (5 bases). V lost 4 bases and J lost 4, with 15 bases in between. Germline loops: CDR1 KGHDR, CDR2 SFDVKD. The CDR3 is made up of 16 amino acids.

V usage is TRBV3-1 and J usage is TRBJ1-2; no reliable D call. Deletions cut 0 bases from V and 4 bases from J, with 9 bases between. CDR1 is LGHDT and CDR2 is YNNKEL in the germline V gene (reference sequence). The length of the CDR3 is 14 residues. CDR3 protein: CASSQDRRPYGYTF. Here the CDR3 DNA reads TGTGCCAGCAGCCAAGATCGGCGACCCTATGGCTACACCTTC.